What follows are 17 T cell receptor beta chains derived from one specimen sequenced in a study of neoadjuvant anti-PD-1 for oral cavity cancer. This sample's time point: after neoadjuvant nivolumab, at surgical resection. Here immunoSEQ multiplex PCR was the method, and the copy in TCRdb shows in-frame clones only, minus some. The sample holds nearly 8,000 clones, approximately 71% seen once. Sample: PBMCs, taken after nivolumab (anti-PD-1) treatment. The receptor source for this set is a person between 40 and 85 years old with oral cavity squamous cell carcinoma.

The chain uses TRBV5-4 and TRBJ1-1; weak D call: TRBD1 (6 bases). CDR1 is SGHNT, CDR2 YYREEE, per germline (reference sequence). Trimming pared 4 bases from V and 1 base from J, leaving 17 bases between. The CDR3 runs to 16 residues. This chain's CDR3 is CASSRENRESNTEAFF. The CDR3 coding sequence is TGTGCCAGCAGCCGAGAGAACAGGGAATCGAACACTGAAGCTTTCTTT.

The chain carries TRBV6-5 and TRBJ2-1, with D unclear. Germline CDR1 MNHEY, CDR2 SVGAGI. The CDR3 sequence is 12 residues long. Trimming took off 0 bases at V and 8 bases at J, with 5 bases between the two ends. The CDR3 region is CASSYSKYEQFF. The CDR3 DNA sequence: TGTGCCAGCAGTTACTCGAAGTATGAGCAGTTCTTC.

This chain joins TRBV4-3 and TRBJ2-2, with D tentatively TRBD2 (5 bases). CDR1 LGHNA and CDR2 YSLEER come from the germline V gene. V gave up 0 bases and J gave up 4 bases, with 15 bases separating them. This CDR3 contains 17 residues. The DNA for the CDR3 is TGCGCCAGCAGCCAAGACGTCAGCGGTGACGGCACCGGGGAGCTGTTTTTT. It yields the protein CASSQDVSGDGTGELFF.

This clone was observed a single time. The V call is TRBV10-2, the J call TRBJ2-3; D may match TRBD1 or TRBD2 (5 bases each). Germline-derived CDR1 and CDR2 are WSHSY and SAAADI. The CDR3 is made up of 15 amino acids. Trimming shortened V by 10 bases and J by 0 bases, and 17 bases separated the two germline ends. DNA for the CDR3: TGCGCCACCAAGATCCGGGACGGGAGCACAGATACGCAGTATTTT. This gives the protein CATKIRDGSTDTQYF.

This clone turned up a few times. The gene calls are TRBV28 and TRBJ1-5; 7 nucleotides line up with TRBD1. Germline V gene sequence: CDR1 MDHEN, CDR2 SYDVKM. V lost 5 bases, J lost 0 bases, and 13 bases stayed unmatched. The CDR3 is made up of 18 amino acids. This chain's CDR3 is CASSPQLTGEYSNQPQHF. The CDR3, as DNA: TGTGCCAGCAGTCCGCAACTCACAGGGGAATATAGCAATCAGCCCCAGCATTTT.

This clone was recorded a few times. For the CDR3, the DNA is TGTGCCAGCAGCCCGGGCGGCGGGGACAGCTCCTACGAGCAGTACTTC. Its translation: CASSPGGGDSSYEQYF. The chain joins TRBV28 to TRBJ2-7; a possible D gene is TRBD1 (7 bases). The germline V gene encodes CDR1 MDHEN and CDR2 SYDVKM. The CDR3 runs to 16 residues. The ends were cut back, 6 bases at V and 0 bases at J, with 18 bases in the middle.

This sequence joins TRBV28 and TRBJ2-2, with no clear D. This CDR3 has 14 amino acids. V was cut by 2 bases and J by 4 bases, with 8 bases left in between. CDR1 MDHEN and CDR2 SYDVKM come from the germline V gene. CDR3 DNA: TGTGCCAGCAGTTTAGAATCAGGCACCGGGGAGCTGTTTTTT. Amino acids: CASSLESGTGELFF.

This chain uses TRBV25-1 with TRBJ2-5; D is unclear. In germline, CDR1 is MGHDK, CDR2 SYGVNS. There are 13 residues in the CDR3. V was clipped by 6 bases and J by 1 base, with 9 bases between them. CDR3 residues: CASSRTTQETQYF. CDR3 DNA sequence: TGTGCCAGCAGCAGGACGACCCAAGAGACCCAGTACTTC.

The chain is built from TRBV5-6 and TRBJ2-3; the D gene is possibly TRBD1 (6 bases). CDR1 SGHDT and CDR2 YYEEEE come from the germline V gene. V dropped 0 bases and J dropped 7 bases, with 15 bases sitting between them. This CDR3 has 15 residues. The CDR3 nucleotides are TGTGCCAGCAGCTTGGCTCCAGGGGAAGGAAATACGCAGTATTTT. Protein product: CASSLAPGEGNTQYF.

The chain combines TRBV5-6 with TRBJ2-7, with D unresolved. Germline values: CDR1 SGHDT, CDR2 YYEEEE. CDR3 length: 14 amino acids. The ends were cut back, 4 bases at V and 7 bases at J, with 18 bases in the middle. As DNA, the CDR3 is TGTGCCAGCAGCCAAGTCACAGTCCCAAGGGAGCAGTACTTC. This sequence encodes CASSQVTVPREQYF.

This clone was observed a handful of times. V is TRBV29-1 and J is TRBJ1-3; D unclear. Germline V lookup: CDR1 SQVTM, CDR2 ANQGSEA. This CDR3 spans 13 amino acids. V was pared by 2 bases and J by 2 bases, with 7 bases between. The CDR3 region is CSVERGTGNTIYF. DNA for the CDR3: TGCAGCGTTGAACGGGGAACTGGAAACACCATATATTTT.

The genes are TRBV27 and TRBJ2-5; 8 positions agree with TRBD1. Looked up from germline, CDR1 is MNHEY and CDR2 is SMNVEV (reference sequence). The trim removed 4 bases at V and 3 bases at J, leaving 7 bases unmatched. This CDR3 is 15 amino acids long. The CDR3 is CASSSGTGEEETQYF. Here the CDR3 DNA reads TGTGCCAGCAGTTCTGGGACAGGCGAAGAAGAGACCCAGTACTTC.

This clone was seen more than once but under ten times. The chain has TRBV30 and TRBJ1-6; tentatively, D is TRBD1 (5 bases). The V end lost 4 bases, the J end lost 9 bases, and 16 bases lay between the germline ends. Germline V gives CDR1 GTSNPN, CDR2 SVGIG (reference sequence). The CDR3 is 14 residues long. CDR3 residues: CAWIPRLGVSPLHF. CDR3 nucleotides: TGTGCCTGGATTCCACGCCTGGGGGTTTCACCCCTCCACTTT.

The chain uses TRBV29-1 and TRBJ1-1; D not certain. Per germline, CDR1 SQVTM and CDR2 ANQGSEA. This CDR3 region has 13 residues. Trimming shortened V by 4 bases and J by 0 bases, and 9 bases separated the two germline ends. Written as DNA, the CDR3 is TGCAGCGTTGGAGGGATGATGAACACTGAAGCTTTCTTT. Protein sequence: CSVGGMMNTEAFF.

This clone was observed a single time. This sequence joins TRBV7-2 and TRBJ1-5, with 7 bases that match TRBD1. This CDR3 spans 15 amino acids. Trimming at V came to 0 bases and at J to 7 bases, leaving 6 bases not matched to a gene. The V gene's germline CDR1 is SGHTA and CDR2 FQGNSA. The CDR3 spells CASSLAFTGDQPQHF. In DNA form, the CDR3 reads TGTGCCAGCAGCTTAGCATTCACAGGGGACCAGCCCCAGCATTTT.

V is TRBV10-3 and J is TRBJ1-3; tentatively, D is TRBD1 (5 bases). The length of the CDR3 is 16 residues. Trimming pared 2 bases from V and 2 bases from J, leaving 13 bases between. Per the germline V gene, CDR1 is ENHRY and CDR2 is SYGVKD. The CDR3 here is CAISEPGREAGNTIYF. The CDR3 region has the DNA TGTGCCATCAGTGAGCCGGGACGGGAGGCTGGAAACACCATATATTTT.

This clone has more than one count but fewer than ten. This chain joins TRBV29-1 and TRBJ1-2, with 11 bases matching TRBD1. This CDR3 spans 12 amino acids. The V and J ends lost 7 bases and 2 bases, in that order; junction bases with no gene match: 0. The V gene's germline CDR1 is SQVTM and CDR2 ANQGSEA. The CDR3 sequence is CSGTGGNYGYTF. CDR3 DNA sequence: TGCAGCGGGACAGGGGGCAACTATGGCTACACCTTC.